What follows are 9 T cell receptor beta chains derived from one specimen sequenced in a study of T cells expressing NK-cell markers. TCRdb reprocessed the 5' RACE reads, keeping one entry per CDR3 protein, no DNA. This listing includes over 150,000 distinct CDR3 sequences. Sequencing was carried out using blood T cells: a sorted CD56 or NKG2C T cell subset, CD4+ or CD8+ T cells, or bulk PBMC T cells (not recorded which). Receptors were obtained from a woman in her forties or fifties in good health.

This rearrangement joins TRBV6-2 or TRBV6-3 to TRBJ2-7; checking the TCRdb D call of TRBD2 is not possible without DNA. This CDR3 comprises 16 residues. Looked up from germline, CDR1 is MNHEY and CDR2 is SVGEGT. The CDR3 reads CASSYGAGGPNYEQYF.

The chain employs TRBV7-9 and TRBJ2-1; TCRdb returns TRBD2, unconfirmable since there is no DNA. In germline, CDR1 is SEHNR, CDR2 FQNEAQ (reference sequence). The CDR3 covers 14 residues. CDR3: CASSLAPEWPGQFF.

This rearrangement joins TRBV27 to TRBJ2-1; TCRdb lists TRBD1, though no DNA is available to test this call. Germline CDR1 reads MNHEY; CDR2 reads SMNVEV (reference sequence). This CDR3 is 15 amino acids long. The CDR3 loop reads CASSLWTGNRNEQFF.

The CDR3: CSVRPDGAYEQYF. This chain joins TRBV29-1 and TRBJ2-7; TCRdb designates TRBD1, a call that cannot be tested without DNA. Germline-derived CDR1 and CDR2 are SQVTM and ANQGSEA. The length of the CDR3 is 13 residues.

CDR3 sequence: CASWTSGMSSYNEQFF. The chain combines TRBV12-5 with TRBJ2-1; TCRdb's D call of TRBD2 is untestable without DNA. Looked up from germline, CDR1 is LGHNT and CDR2 is FRNRAP. The CDR3 covers 16 residues.

V gene TRBV6-2 or TRBV6-3 combines with J gene TRBJ1-4. There are 15 residues in the CDR3. Germline V lookup: CDR1 MNHEY, CDR2 SVGEGT. CDR3 protein: CASSYSKGLNEKLFF.

The chain uses TRBV9 and TRBJ2-7. The CDR3 is 15 residues long. The germline gives CDR1 SGDLS, CDR2 YYNGEE. CDR3 sequence reads: CASSPDGLYTEEQYF.

This CDR3 reads CASSIGSSYEQYF. The chain carries TRBV7-3 and TRBJ2-7. CDR3 length equals 13 residues. Germline-derived CDR1 and CDR2 are SGHTA and FQGTGA. Supplemented by reference TRBV7-3 and TRBJ2-7, the full variable domain reads GAGVSQTPSNKVTEKGKYVELRCDPISGHTALYWYRQSLGQGPEFLIYFQGTGAADDSGLPNDRFFAVRPEGSVSTLKIQRTERGDSAVYLCASSIGSSYEQYFGPGTRLTVT.

V is TRBV2 and J is TRBJ2-7; TCRdb designates TRBD1, a call that cannot be tested without DNA. CDR1 is SNHLY, CDR2 FYNNEI, per germline. CDR3 length: 16 residues. CDR3 sequence reads: CASSEPRDRYSYEQYF.